One and the same sample provided the 21 T cell receptor beta chains below, sequenced in a study of T cells in women clearing cervical HPV infection (dated by TCRdb to 2016 to 2019). The protocol used for the library was the immunoSEQ multiplex PCR assay. TCRdb obtained this table from immuneACCESS and retained in-frame rearrangements with V and J assigned. These tables miss some clones; where compared with another copy, unresolved V genes account for less than half of the shortfall, and the remainder is unexplained. The sample table includes 30,000 to 45,000 clones. The ten largest clones capture about 1.5% of the sample. The sample consisted of blood buffy coat. All receptors come from a woman aged 18 to 69 with a cervical HPV16 infection that either progressed to CIN3+ or cleared (not recorded which).

As concerns this clone: With the read ending 3 residues before the CDR3 end, the germline J gene is used to fill in that end. This chain connects TRBV19 to TRBJ2-4; 8 positions match TRBD1. CDR1 and CDR2 from the germline V gene are LNHDA and SQIVND (reference sequence). CDR3 length: 16 residues. CDR3 DNA (partial): TGTGCCAGTAGTATGGAGAGGGCAGGGGGCGGCTATGGT. This sequence encodes CASSMERAGGGYG. The entire CDR3 protein is CASSMERAGGGYGQYF.

Remarks on this clone: The read terminates 3 residues ahead of where the CDR3 ends, so the germline J gene completes it. The chain is built from TRBV19 and TRBJ1-2; 8 nucleotides align to TRBD1. Germline lookup yields CDR1 LNHDA and CDR2 SQIVND (reference sequence). The CDR3 loop spans 15 amino acids. The covered CDR3 bases are TGTGCCAGTAGTATTGTGGCAGGGGGCCACTACGAC. Translated: CASSIVAGGHYD. The complete CDR3 sequence is CASSIVAGGHYDYTF.

With regard to this clone: The read falls 3 residues short of the CDR3 end, and the missing part is taken from the germline J gene. This chain links TRBV28 with TRBJ2-7; 9 nucleotides match TRBD1. CDR1 and CDR2 (germline): MDHEN, SYDVKM. The CDR3 has 16 amino acids. V was pared by 1 base and J by 4 bases, with 8 bases of the junction left unmatched. CDR3 DNA, as far as it was read: TGTGCCAGCAGTTTATTTTCCCTACAGGGGGCGTACGAG. This sequence encodes CASSLFSLQGAYE. The full CDR3 protein reads CASSLFSLQGAYEQYF.

Note on this clone: The read finishes 3 residues shy of the CDR3 end, and the germline J gene is used to complete it. The V call is TRBV19, the J call TRBJ2-1, with a possible D match to TRBD2 (6 bases). Trimming took 3 bases from V and 8 from J, leaving 8 bases between them. This CDR3 is built from 12 residues. Per the germline V gene, CDR1 is LNHDA and CDR2 is SQIVND (reference sequence). The chain's CDR3 is CASSIGGDEQFF. Partial CDR3 DNA: TGTGCCAGTAGTATCGGAGGGGATGAG.

Turning to this clone: The observed sequence ends 3 residues before the CDR3 terminus, with the missing tail filled in from the germline J gene. This chain uses TRBV7-7 with TRBJ1-2; D uncertain. CDR1 and CDR2 (germline): SSHAT, FNYEAQ (reference sequence). The CDR3 has 13 amino acids. CDR3 region: CASSLAHTDTYTF. CDR3 DNA, as far as it was read: TGTGCCAGCAGCTTAGCGCATACAGATACC. Complete variable domain (other parts from reference TRBV7-7 and TRBJ1-2): GAGVSQSPRYKVTKRGQDVTLRCDPISSHATLYWYQQALGQGPEFLTYFNYEAQPDKSGLPSDRFSAERPEGSISTLTIQRTEQRDSAMYRCASSLAHTDTYTFGSGTRLTVV.

Worth noting for this clone: The read stops 3 residues short of the end of the CDR3; the missing end is completed from the germline J gene. The J gene is TRBJ2-7, the V gene TRBV20-1; TRBD1 aligns across 8 bases. Germline CDR1 DFQATT, CDR2 SNEGSKA (reference sequence). Unmatched junction bases numbered 4, after V lost 3 bases and J lost 0 bases. CDR3 size: 14 residues. This CDR3 reads CSASGDRPSYEQYF. The sequenced part of the CDR3 DNA is TGCAGTGCTAGTGGGGACAGGCCCTCCTACGAG.

In regard to this clone: One junction end does not reproduce the germline sequence, and a read error may be involved. The read terminates 3 residues ahead of where the CDR3 ends, so the germline J gene completes it. Other DNA sequences in this sample translate to the same CDR3. The chain joins TRBV30 to TRBJ1-3, with 8 bases that match TRBD1. The CDR3 contains 13 residues. Germline V lookup: CDR1 GTSNPN, CDR2 SVGIG (reference sequence). The sequenced part of the CDR3 DNA is TGTGCCTGGATGGGACAGGAGATAAACACA. Its translation: CAWMGQEINT. From start to end, the CDR3 is CAWMGQEINTIYF.

Turning to this clone: Sequencing ends 3 residues short of the CDR3 end; the germline J gene provides the rest. The chain combines TRBV20-1 with TRBJ2-3, with 8 bases aligning to TRBD1. Per germline, CDR1 DFQATT and CDR2 SNEGSKA (reference sequence). The V gene end was trimmed by 1 base and the J gene end by 2 bases; junction bases not matched to a gene: 26. This CDR3 has 22 amino acids. The CDR3 reads CSARASNSPRGREDWPTDTQYF. CDR3 DNA (partial): TGCAGTGCTAGAGCCTCAAACTCGCCCAGGGGGCGCGAGGATTGGCCCACAGATACG.

To note about this clone: The CDR3 is cut off 3 residues early in the read; its end comes from the germline J gene. V usage is TRBV18 and J usage is TRBJ2-4; a possible D gene is TRBD2 (6 bases). Germline-derived CDR1 and CDR2 are KGHSH and LQKENI. This CDR3 region has 14 residues. This chain's CDR3 is CASSPQEGRYGQYF. CDR3 bases read: TGTGCCAGCTCACCACAGGAGGGCCGGTATGGT.

The CDR3 sequence: CASSSTGDLNTEAFF. The CDR3 DNA, read in part, is TGCGCCAGCAGCTCGACAGGGGACCTGAACACTGAA. J is TRBJ1-1 and V is TRBV5-1; 8 nucleotides align to TRBD1. The CDR3 end falls 3 residues outside the read, so it is completed with the germline J gene. The CDR3 is 15 residues long. Germline V lookup: CDR1 SGHRS, CDR2 YFSETQ. V shed 3 bases, J shed 0 bases, and the junction held 4 bases outside the gene matches.

A word on this clone: The read ends 3 residues shy of where the CDR3 ends; the end is completed using the germline J gene. The chain links TRBV7-8 to TRBJ2-7, with 8 bases identical to TRBD2. Germline CDR1 reads SGHVS; CDR2 reads FQNEAQ. This CDR3 is built from 17 residues. After removal of 3 bases from V and 0 bases from J, the junction contained 10 bases not matched to a gene. This CDR3 is CASSFRGVLAGSYEQYF. Incomplete CDR3 DNA: TGTGCCAGCAGCTTCCGTGGCGTGCTAGCGGGCTCCTACGAG.

With regard to this clone: The CDR3 is cut off 3 residues early in the read; its end comes from the germline J gene. The rearrangement joins TRBV19 to TRBJ1-5; D may be TRBD1 (5 bases). This CDR3 is 15 amino acids long. Trimming pared 9 bases from V and 6 bases from J, leaving 21 bases between. CDR1 is LNHDA, CDR2 SQIVND, per germline (reference sequence). The covered CDR3 bases are TGTGCCAGCAACTCCAGGGAGGGAATCGGTCAGCCC. Protein: CASNSREGIGQP. In full, the CDR3 is CASNSREGIGQPQHF.

Details on this clone: The CDR3 extends 3 residues past the end of the read, so its final part is completed from the germline J gene. This sequence joins TRBV7-2 and TRBJ2-2; D possibly corresponds to TRBD2 (5 bases). Germline CDR1 and CDR2: SGHTA and FQGNSA. Trimming shortened V by 5 bases and J by 3 bases, and 13 bases separated the two germline ends. The CDR3 spans 15 residues. CDR3 loop: CASSLQGRDTGELFF. The DNA read from the CDR3 is TGTGCCAGCAGCCTTCAAGGGCGGGACACCGGGGAG. Using reference TRBV7-2 and TRBJ2-2 for the parts outside the CDR3, the full variable domain is GAGVSQSPSNKVTEKGKDVELRCDPISGHTALYWYRQSLGQGLEFLIYFQGNSAPDKSGLPSDRFSAERTGGSVSTLTIQRTQQEDSAVYLCASSLQGRDTGELFFGEGSRLTVL.

Turning to this clone: The read terminates 3 residues before the CDR3 end, so the remaining end is supplied by the germline J gene. The chain employs TRBV6-1 and TRBJ2-1, with 9 bases identical to TRBD2. Germline trimming cut 0 bases from V and 7 bases from J; bases unmatched to any gene: 4. The CDR3 sequence is 15 residues long. Germline V gene lookup returns CDR1 MNHNS and CDR2 SASEGT. CDR3 bases read: TGTGCCAGCAGTGAAGCCAGCGGGGGGTCAAATGAG. Translated: CASSEASGGSNE. Given in full, the CDR3 is CASSEASGGSNEQFF.

Concerning this clone itself: The CDR3 is cut off 3 residues early in the read; its end comes from the germline J gene. The rearrangement uses TRBV7-7 and TRBJ2-2; tentatively, D is TRBD2 (7 bases). The V and J ends lost 5 bases and 4 bases respectively, with 11 bases between them. This CDR3 spans 14 amino acids. Per germline, CDR1 SSHAT and CDR2 FNYEAQ (reference sequence). This CDR3 reads CASSLGGATGELFF. Incomplete CDR3 DNA: TGTGCCAGCAGCCTGGGGGGGGCCACCGGGGAG.

This clone registers medium-sized by frequency. The read falls 3 residues short of the CDR3 end, and the missing part is taken from the germline J gene. This chain connects TRBV18 to TRBJ2-4; a weak D match, TRBD2 (6 bases). There are 16 residues in the CDR3. The V and J ends lost 3 bases and 0 bases respectively, with 12 bases between them. In germline, CDR1 is KGHSH, CDR2 LQKENI. The CDR3 loop is CASSPPDYLAKNIQYF. Partial CDR3 DNA: TGTGCCAGCTCACCTCCGGACTATCTAGCCAAAAACATT.

On this clone itself: The read ends 3 residues before the CDR3 terminus; that terminus is restored from the germline J gene. The same CDR3 is also encoded by other DNA sequences in this sample. The chain has TRBV5-1 and TRBJ2-3, with 12 nucleotides matching TRBD2. The CDR3 length is 15 residues. From germline, CDR1 is SGHRS and CDR2 YFSETQ. The CDR3 sequence: CASSPSGGAGETQYF. CDR3 bases read: TGCGCCAGCAGCCCTAGCGGGGGGGCTGGAGAGACG.

Turning to this clone: The read ends 3 residues early relative to the CDR3; the germline J gene fills the gap. The V gene is TRBV18, the J gene TRBJ1-1, with a tentative D call TRBD1 (5 bases). There are 14 residues in the CDR3. The V gene's germline CDR1 is KGHSH and CDR2 LQKENI. Incomplete CDR3 DNA: TGTGCCAGCTCAAGTGGGCAGGGAACAGATACG. Residues: CASSSGQGTDT. The whole CDR3 sequence reads CASSSGQGTDTAFF.

Details on this clone: With the read ending 3 residues before the CDR3 end, the germline J gene is used to fill in that end. This chain connects TRBV24-1 to TRBJ2-2, with D perhaps TRBD1 (6 bases). The germline CDR1 and CDR2 sequences are KGHDR and SFDVKD. V lost 7 bases, J lost 1 base, and 9 bases lay in between. The CDR3 covers 14 residues. CDR3 DNA (partial): TGTGCCACCAGGGAAGGGGGGAACACCGGGGAG. Amino acids: CATREGGNTGE. The whole CDR3 protein is CATREGGNTGELFF.

On this clone itself: Read sequence stops 3 residues before the CDR3 end, and the germline J gene provides the missing end. The J gene is TRBJ1-4, the V gene TRBV12-3 or TRBV12-4; no clear D gene. Trimming pared 3 bases from V and 4 bases from J, leaving 9 bases between. This CDR3 has 14 residues. The CDR3 region is CASSFSTGNEKLFF. The sequenced CDR3 bases are TGTGCCAGCAGTTTTTCGACGGGTAATGAAAAA.

A note on this clone: The read is 3 residues too short to cover the CDR3 end, so that end is filled in from the germline J gene. The chain combines TRBV2 with TRBJ1-2, with TRBD1 identical over 8 bases. The germline V gene has CDR1 SNHLY and CDR2 FYNNEI. The junction had 8 bases not matched to a gene; V was cut back by 5 bases and J by 6 bases. There are 14 residues in the CDR3. CDR3 loop: CASSPGGAGDGYTF. CDR3 DNA (partial): TGTGCCAGCAGTCCAGGGGGCGCCGGTGATGGC.